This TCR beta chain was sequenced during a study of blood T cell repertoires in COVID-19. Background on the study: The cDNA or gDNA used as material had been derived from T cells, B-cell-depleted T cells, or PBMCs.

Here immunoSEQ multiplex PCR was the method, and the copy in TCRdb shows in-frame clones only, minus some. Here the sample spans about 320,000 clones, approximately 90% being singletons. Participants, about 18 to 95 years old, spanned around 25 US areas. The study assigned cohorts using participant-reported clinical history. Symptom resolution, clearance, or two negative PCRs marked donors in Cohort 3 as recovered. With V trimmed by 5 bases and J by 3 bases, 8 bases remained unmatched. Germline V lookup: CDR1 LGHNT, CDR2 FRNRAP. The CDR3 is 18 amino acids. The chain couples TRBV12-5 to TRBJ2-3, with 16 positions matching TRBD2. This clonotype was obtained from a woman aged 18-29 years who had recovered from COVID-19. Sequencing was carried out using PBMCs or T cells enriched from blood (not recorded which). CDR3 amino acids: CASGPGTSGGAGTDTQYF. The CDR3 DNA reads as TGTGCTAGTGGTCCAGGGACTAGCGGGGGGGCCGGGACAGATACGCAGTATTTT. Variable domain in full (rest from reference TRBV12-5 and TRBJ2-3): DARVTQTPRHKVTEMGQEVTMRCQPILGHNTVFWYRQTMMQGLELLAYFRNRAPLDDSGMPKDRFSAEMPDATLATLKIQPSEPRDSAVYFCASGPGTSGGAGTDTQYFGPGTRLTVL.